This TCR beta chain was retrieved from a study of cytomegalovirus exposure and HLA in healthy donors. Study-wide results and caveats: For most TCR sequences rarity was the rule, although some public TCRs occurred in many donors. Published work reported that the classifier diagnosed cytomegalovirus status with high specificity and sensitivity.

A note on this clone: Antigen specificity is unknown.

This CDR3 is built from 15 residues. The V end lost 0 bases, the J end lost 3 bases, and 13 bases lay between the germline ends. Germline assignment: CDR1 SGDLS and CDR2 YYNGEE. Primers: 60 Vbeta forward and 13 Jbeta reverse. Sequencing was performed with immunoSEQ multiplex PCR; in TCRdb, only in-frame clones are kept and a portion is missing. The sample consists of approximately 160,000 clones, about 75% of them appearing once. It was healthy bone marrow donors who served as donors. There were likely unrecorded immune exposures, though donors were nominally healthy when sampled. The source material was PBMCs. The sequence derives from a male donor in good health and CMV-seropositive. V usage is TRBV9 and J usage is TRBJ2-7; D not resolved. The CDR3 DNA is TGTGCCAGCAGCGTAGATGGCAGGTCCCTCTACGAGCAGTACTTC. Translating gives CASSVDGRSLYEQYF.